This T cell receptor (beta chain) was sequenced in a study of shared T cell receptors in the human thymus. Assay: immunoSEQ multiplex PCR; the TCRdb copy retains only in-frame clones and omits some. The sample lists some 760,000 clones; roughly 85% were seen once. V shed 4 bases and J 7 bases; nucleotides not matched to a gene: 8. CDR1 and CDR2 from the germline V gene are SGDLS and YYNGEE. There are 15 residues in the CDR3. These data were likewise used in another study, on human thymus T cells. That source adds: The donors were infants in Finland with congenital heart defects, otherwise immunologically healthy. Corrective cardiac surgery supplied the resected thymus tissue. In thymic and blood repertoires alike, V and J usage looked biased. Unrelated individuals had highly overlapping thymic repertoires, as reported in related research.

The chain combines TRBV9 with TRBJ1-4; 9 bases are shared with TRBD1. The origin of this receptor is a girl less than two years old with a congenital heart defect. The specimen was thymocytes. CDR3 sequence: CASSTTGQGLEKLFF. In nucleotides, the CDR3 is TGTGCCAGCAGCACAACGGGACAGGGCCTTGAAAAACTGTTTTTT.